This T cell receptor beta chain was identified during a study of T cell responses to AZD1222 COVID-19 vaccine (dated by TCRdb to the early 2020s). Background for the entire study: AZD1222 recipients whose second dose came at about 4 weeks and those whose second dose came at about 12 weeks were combined into one group, since spike-specific TCR depth and breadth did not differ between the two schedules. A total of 230 to 250 trial participants underwent TCR sequencing, of whom about 200 had received two doses of AZD1222 and roughly 26 had received two doses of the MenACWY control vaccine. Trial participants were enrolled by age into subgroups of 18-55, 56-69 and 70-plus years, and around 150, 28 and 57 TCR-sequenced participants, respectively, were included in these subgroups.

Broader findings and caveats from the paper: In the small 56-69-year group, the increase in depth fell short of significance, most likely because of low power. The whole spike protein was spanned by vaccine-associated CD4 TCRs, and dominant responses were seen in regions 160-218 and 743-854. Most participants were white British and females outnumbered males, and the authors suggested that clonal diversity may have been underestimated. Epitopes outside the regions mutated in the B.1.351 and B.1.1.7 variants were reportedly recognized by nearly half of the unique spike-specific TCRs. Conclusions about previously exposed vaccinees are limited, since just six AZD1222 recipients were seropositive for SARS-CoV-2 at baseline. After two AZD1222 doses, both the breadth and the depth of spike-specific TCRs were significantly higher than at day 0 and than in MenACWY recipients. Because no samples from the day 14 peak response were available, repertoires could be characterized only after the peak T cell response.

The time point tag for this specimen amounts to: baseline before first vaccination. The vaccinee samples were drawn from two UK trials, COV001 and COV002, one of which was a single-blind randomized controlled phase 2/3 trial testing AZD1222 (ChAdOx1 nCoV-19) in healthy adults. For TCRbeta chain sequencing, PBMC samples were collected from trial participants at day 0 and at day 28 after the second dose. Details on this clone: What antigen it recognizes has not been identified. No base qualities exist here, and no much larger clone lies one base off it.

The CDR3 regions of human TCRbeta chains were analyzed by immunosequencing. Regarding the original processing steps: TCRs in the repertoires were compared against a reference library of SARS-CoV-2-specific TCRs that had been generated with the MIRA antigen-specificity platform. Breadth was defined as the fraction of unique TCRs that were SARS-CoV-2-associated, and depth was defined as the fraction of total T cells that were SARS-CoV-2-associated. Using the MIRA data, each spike-specific TCR was mapped to the spike region that the TCR reacts to and placed in a CD4 or CD8 class. Log10-transformed breadth and depth values were compared by one-way ANOVA with Sidak's multiple comparisons tests. Drawn from immuneACCESS, this table holds only the in-frame rearrangements with V and J called that TCRdb kept. Clones are partly lost; checked studies trace under half to an unresolved V gene and leave the rest unexplained. That table furnishes V, J and clone size, whereas the DNA furnished D and trimming. The sample records 84,000 or so clones, approximately 89% of which are singletons. Jointly, the top ten make up around 17% of the sample.

This sequence originates from an adult in good health. The sample was peripheral blood, taken on day 0 of AZD1222 vaccination.

In nucleotide form, the sequence is TGTGCCAGCAGAATACGCACAGGGGCCACTGAAGCTTTCTTT. Its translation is CASRIRTGATEAFF. The rearranged chain carries TRBV5-8 and TRBJ1-1, with 7 bases matching TRBD1. The germline V gene provides CDR1 SGHTS and CDR2 YDEGEE. V ends up 5 bases short and J 4 bases short, with an unmatched junction base count of 8. The cysteine opens and the phenylalanine closes a CDR3 of 14 amino acids. The read is trimmed to its CDR3 DNA, 42 bases read in frame from base 1.